The text below deals with one T cell receptor beta chain. Its antigen is unknown. No much larger clone exists at a distance of one base, and base qualities are not known. These data come from a study of patients and donors after allogeneic stem cell transplantation (TCRdb year 2020). Receptor amplification or capture employed RT-PCR. Instrument on record: NextSeq 550. TCRdb reworked the public reads: Q25 trimming with fastp, MiXCR clone assembly, productive beta chains retained. One record per CDR3 amino acid sequence lists the most common genes and DNA. For this sample there are more than 850,000 distinct CDR3 sequences; approximately 19% appear just once. The ten largest account for roughly 6% of the sample. V loses 4 bases of germline sequence and J loses 9 bases, and the interval between the two ends is 11 bases. From the cysteine through the phenylalanine, the CDR3 covers 12 amino acids. Only the CDR3 portion is preserved as DNA: 36 bases, with reading frame beginning at the first base. Taken from the germline V gene, the CDR1 and CDR2 loops are SGHDT and YYEEEE.

Recombination connected TRBV5-6 to TRBJ2-1; the best D guess is TRBD1, with 6 bases matching. Sequenced: blood, either unsorted or a sorted T cell fraction (not recorded which). The TCR sequence derives from a human donor who was either an allogeneic HSCT recipient or a stem cell or donor lymphocyte infusion donor (not recorded which). It is not recorded whose cells these are; they may come from a transplant donor. The bases read TGTGCCAGCAGCCAGGGGACCAGTGAGCAGTTCTTC. Its protein product is CASSQGTSEQFF. Reference TRBV5-6 and TRBJ2-1 proteins supply the regions before and after the CDR3; the full variable domain is: DAGVTQSPTHLIKTRGQQVTLRCSPKSGHDTVSWYQQALGQGPQFIFQYYEEEERQRGNFPDRFSGHQFPNYSSELNVNALLLGDSALYLCASSQGTSEQFFGPGTRLTVL.